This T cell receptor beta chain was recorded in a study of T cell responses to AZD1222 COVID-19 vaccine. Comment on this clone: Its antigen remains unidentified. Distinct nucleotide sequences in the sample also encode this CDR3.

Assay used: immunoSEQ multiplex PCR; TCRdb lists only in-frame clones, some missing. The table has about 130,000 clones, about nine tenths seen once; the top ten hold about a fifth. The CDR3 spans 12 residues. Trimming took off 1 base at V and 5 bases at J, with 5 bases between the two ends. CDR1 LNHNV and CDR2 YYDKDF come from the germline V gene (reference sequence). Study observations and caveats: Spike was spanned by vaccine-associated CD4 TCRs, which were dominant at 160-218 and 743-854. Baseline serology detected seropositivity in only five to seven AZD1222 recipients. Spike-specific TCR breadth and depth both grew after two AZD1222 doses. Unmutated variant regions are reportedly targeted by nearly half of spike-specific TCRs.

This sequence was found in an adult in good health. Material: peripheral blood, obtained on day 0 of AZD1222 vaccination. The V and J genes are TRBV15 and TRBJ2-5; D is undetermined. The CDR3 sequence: CATSRGWETQYF. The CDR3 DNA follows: TGTGCCACCAGCAGAGGGTGGGAGACCCAGTACTTC.